The 17 T cell receptor beta chains below come from one sample, sequenced in a study of cytomegalovirus exposure and HLA in healthy donors. The PCR used 60 Vbeta and 13 Jbeta primers. Libraries were prepared by immunoSEQ multiplex PCR; TCRdb keeps only in-frame clonotypes and omits some of them. The sample carries around 130,000 clones, about 8.5% recorded once. The sample taken for sequencing was PBMCs. The origin of the receptors is a man in his forties or fifties in good health and CMV-seronegative.

This clone appeared a few times. The chain uses TRBV7-9 and TRBJ1-1; D possibly corresponds to TRBD1 (6 bases). In germline, CDR1 is SEHNR, CDR2 FQNEAQ (reference sequence). V was cut by 5 bases and J by 2 bases, with 15 bases left in between. The CDR3 has 15 residues. The CDR3 sequence: CASSLRTDSNTEAFF. CDR3 bases: TGTGCCAGCAGCCTTCGGACAGACTCTAACACTGAAGCTTTCTTT.

The V call is TRBV6-1, the J call TRBJ2-1; TRBD2 agrees at 11 bases. V dropped 3 bases and J dropped 9; count of bases not matched to a gene: 10. Looked up from germline, CDR1 is MNHNS and CDR2 is SASEGT. The CDR3 has 16 amino acids. CDR3 nucleotide sequence: TGTGCCAGCAGTGACATGACTAGCGGGGTACGTGGTGAGCAGTTCTTC. As protein: CASSDMTSGVRGEQFF.

In its sample, this clone was seen a few times. The chain recombines TRBV9 with TRBJ1-1; maybe TRBD1 (5 bases). Trimming pared 6 bases from V and 1 base from J, leaving 7 bases between. CDR1 and CDR2 (germline): SGDLS, YYNGEE. This CDR3 contains 12 residues. CDR3 sequence reads: CASTGENTEAFF. CDR3 nucleotide sequence: TGTGCCAGCACGGGGGAGAACACTGAAGCTTTCTTT.

The chain uses TRBV7-2 and TRBJ2-7, with TRBD2 identical over 7 bases. V shed 4 bases and J 2 bases; nucleotides not matched to a gene: 8. The CDR3 covers 15 residues. The germline gives CDR1 SGHTA, CDR2 FQGNSA. CDR3 residues: CASSSGLSGAYEQYF. The DNA of the CDR3 is TGTGCCAGCAGCTCCGGACTAAGCGGGGCCTACGAGCAGTACTTC. The variable domain in full, with the rest retrieved from reference TRBV7-2 and TRBJ2-7, is GAGVSQSPSNKVTEKGKDVELRCDPISGHTALYWYRQSLGQGLEFLIYFQGNSAPDKSGLPSDRFSAERTGGSVSTLTIQRTQQEDSAVYLCASSSGLSGAYEQYFGPGTRLTVT.

CDR3 nucleotide sequence: TGTGCCAGCAGTGATGGAGGGACAGGTCATCAGCCCCAGCATTTT. It specifies CASSDGGTGHQPQHF. The V and J genes are TRBV25-1 and TRBJ1-5, with 8 bases matching TRBD1. The length of the CDR3 is 15 residues. In germline, CDR1 is MGHDK, CDR2 SYGVNS. V shed 3 bases and J 5 bases; nucleotides not matched to a gene: 6.

The rearrangement links TRBV5-6 to TRBJ1-1, with TRBD1 matching over 7 bases. This CDR3 spans 14 amino acids. Germline values: CDR1 SGHDT, CDR2 YYEEEE. J lost 3 bases, V lost 2 bases, and 4 bases had no gene match. DNA for the CDR3: TGTGCCAGCAGCTTTCAGGGGGAAGACACTGAAGCTTTCTTT. As protein: CASSFQGEDTEAFF.

This sequence joins TRBV5-1 and TRBJ1-1, with TRBD1 matching 8 bases. The junction had 5 bases not matched to a gene; V was cut back by 0 bases and J by 10 bases. CDR1 is SGHRS, CDR2 YFSETQ, per germline. This CDR3 is built from 13 residues. CDR3 bases: TGCGCCAGCAGCTTGGTGACAGGGGAAGGAGCTTTCTTT. Translated: CASSLVTGEGAFF.

This clone appeared a few times. This sequence joins TRBV2 and TRBJ1-1; a weak D match, TRBD1 (6 bases). CDR3 length: 14 amino acids. The germline V and J ends were trimmed by 6 bases and 1 base, with 12 bases remaining between them. Germline V lookup: CDR1 SNHLY, CDR2 FYNNEI. CDR3 loop: CASRGDTANTEAFF. DNA of the CDR3: TGTGCCAGCAGAGGGGACACCGCGAACACTGAAGCTTTCTTT.

In its sample, this clone was seen a few times. V is TRBV9 and J is TRBJ1-3; D is ambiguous. CDR1 and CDR2 from the germline V gene are SGDLS and YYNGEE. Trimming removed 3 bases from V and 0 bases from J, with 13 bases in between. The CDR3 loop spans 16 amino acids. In DNA form, the CDR3 reads TGTGCCAGCAGCGCAACTACGATTAGCTCTGGAAACACCATATATTTT. Translated, it gives CASSATTISSGNTIYF.

This clone occurred a few times. The chain links TRBV18 to TRBJ2-1; 9 nucleotides match TRBD1. This CDR3 is 15 amino acids long. With 3 bases clipped from V and 8 bases from J, the junction kept 8 bases outside the gene matches. In germline, CDR1 is KGHSH, CDR2 LQKENI. The CDR3 protein is CASSPRGQGFDEQFF. The CDR3 DNA is TGTGCCAGCTCACCCCGAGGACAGGGGTTCGATGAGCAGTTCTTC. The variable domain in full, completed from reference TRBV18 and TRBJ2-1, reads NAGVMQNPRHLVRRRGQEARLRCSPMKGHSHVYWYRQLPEEGLKFMVYLQKENIIDESGMPKERFSAEFPKEGPSILRIQQVVRGDSAAYFCASSPRGQGFDEQFFGPGTRLTVL.

This clone was detected a few times. The rearrangement joins TRBV29-1 to TRBJ1-2; 7 bases align to TRBD1. Germline V gene sequence: CDR1 SQVTM, CDR2 ANQGSEA. The CDR3 length is 10 residues. With 5 bases clipped from V and 8 bases from J, the junction kept 2 bases outside the gene matches. The CDR3 loop is CSVLGQGYTF. The CDR3 bases are TGCAGCGTTCTGGGACAGGGCTACACCTTC.

The V and J genes are TRBV7-2 and TRBJ1-4, with D unclear. The CDR3 spans 16 residues. V dropped 4 bases and J dropped 8 bases, with 20 bases sitting between them. Looked up from germline, CDR1 is SGHTA and CDR2 is FQGNSA. The CDR3 region is CASSSTVAPGFEKLFF. The CDR3 nucleotides read TGTGCCAGCAGCTCCACCGTCGCCCCAGGATTCGAAAAACTGTTTTTT.

The rearrangement uses TRBV6-1 and TRBJ2-1, with 12 bases lining up with TRBD2. With V trimmed by 4 bases and J by 6 bases, 7 bases remained unmatched. CDR1 and CDR2 (germline): MNHNS, SASEGT. This CDR3 has 16 amino acids. CDR3 residues: CASSVFLAGGSNEQFF. CDR3 bases: TGTGCCAGCAGTGTTTTTCTAGCGGGGGGGTCCAATGAGCAGTTCTTC.

This clone was picked up a small number of times. This chain uses TRBV9 with TRBJ2-3; 13 bases align to TRBD2. CDR1 is SGDLS and CDR2 is YYNGEE in the germline V gene. V lost 0 bases and J lost 7; bases outside the gene matches: 5. This CDR3 spans 16 amino acids. CDR3 bases: TGTGCCAGCAGCGTAGGGGGACTAGCGGGGCAAAATACGCAGTATTTT. Translation gives CASSVGGLAGQNTQYF.

This clone was seen a handful of times. This chain joins TRBV28 and TRBJ1-5; D possibly corresponds to TRBD1 (6 bases). The CDR3 totals 14 residues. Per germline, CDR1 MDHEN and CDR2 SYDVKM. V lost 6 bases and J lost 0, with 9 bases in between. Here the CDR3 reads CASRPRGSNQPQHF. In nucleotides, the CDR3 is TGTGCCAGCAGACCCAGGGGTAGCAATCAGCCCCAGCATTTT.

This clone has more than one count but fewer than ten. V usage is TRBV7-9 and J usage is TRBJ2-2; 8 bases map to TRBD1. The CDR3 spans 13 residues. CDR1 SEHNR and CDR2 FQNEAQ come from the germline V gene (reference sequence). With V trimmed by 5 bases and J by 7 bases, 3 bases remained unmatched. The CDR3 reads CASSRTGSGELFF. Written as DNA, the CDR3 is TGTGCCAGCAGCAGGACAGGGAGCGGGGAGCTGTTTTTT.

Note on this clone: The junction and the germline gene differ at one end; a read error may be behind it. Other DNA sequences within the sample encode an identical CDR3. The chain couples TRBV5-1 to TRBJ1-2; tentative D call: TRBD1 (5 bases). Per the germline V gene, CDR1 is SGHRS and CDR2 is YFSETQ. The CDR3 is 12 residues long. The CDR3 region has the DNA TGTGCCAGCAGCTCTGGGGGGTATGGCTACACCTTC. Its translation: CASSSGGYGYTF. Full variable domain (outside the CDR3, taken from reference TRBV5-1 and TRBJ1-2): KAGVTQTPRYLIKTRGQQVTLSCSPISGHRSVSWYQQTPGQGLQFLFEYFSETQRNKGNFPGRFSGRQFSNSRSEMNVSTLELGDSALYLCASSSGGYGYTFGSGTRLTVV.